The source of this T cell receptor (beta chain) is a study of patients and donors after allogeneic stem cell transplantation. The CDR3 totals 16 residues. Germline CDR1 is DFQATT and CDR2 is SNEGSKA (reference sequence). Trimming removed 0 bases from V and 0 bases from J, with 12 bases in between. Via MiXCR, TCRdb re-called the RT-PCR reads, giving one row per CDR3 protein. The repertoire includes 70,000 or so distinct CDR3 sequences, around 27% of them detected once, and about 30% sits in the top ten. Sequencing was performed on blood, either unsorted or a sorted T cell fraction (not recorded which). This TCR came from a human donor who was either an allogeneic HSCT recipient or a stem cell or donor lymphocyte infusion donor (not recorded which). It is not recorded whose cells these are; they may come from a transplant donor. The chain links TRBV20-1 to TRBJ2-1; D remains ambiguous. Written as DNA, the CDR3 is TGCAGTGCTAGAGAGTCTAATACAAGCTCCTACAATGAGCAGTTCTTC. Translation: CSARESNTSSYNEQFF.